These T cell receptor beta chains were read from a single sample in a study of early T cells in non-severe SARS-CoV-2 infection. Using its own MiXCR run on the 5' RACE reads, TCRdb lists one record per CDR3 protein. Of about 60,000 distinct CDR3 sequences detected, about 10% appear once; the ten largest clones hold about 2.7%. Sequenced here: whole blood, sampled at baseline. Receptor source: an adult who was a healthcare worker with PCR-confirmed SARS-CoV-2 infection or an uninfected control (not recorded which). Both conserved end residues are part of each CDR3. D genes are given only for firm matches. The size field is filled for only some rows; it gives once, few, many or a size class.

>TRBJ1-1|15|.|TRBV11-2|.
CASSSISRGNTEAFF
TGTGCCAGCAGCTCCATCTCCAGGGGGAACACTGAAGCTTTCTTT
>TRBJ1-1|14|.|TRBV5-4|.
CASSLQGEVTEAFF
TGTGCCAGCAGCTTGCAGGGCGAGGTCACTGAAGCTTTCTTT
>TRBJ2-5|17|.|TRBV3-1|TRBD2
CASSQDWGTSGGETQYF
TGTGCCAGCAGCCAAGATTGGGGGACTAGCGGGGGAGAGACCCAGTACTTC
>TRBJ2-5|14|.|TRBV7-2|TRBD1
CASSRDRAQETQYF
TGTGCCAGCAGCCGAGACAGGGCCCAAGAGACCCAGTACTTC
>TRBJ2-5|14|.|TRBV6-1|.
CASSELLGKETQYF
TGTGCCAGCAGTGAATTGCTGGGAAAAGAGACCCAGTACTTC
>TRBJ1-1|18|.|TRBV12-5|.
CASGFVGHSNGTTDKAFF
TGTGCTAGTGGTTTCGTAGGACACAGTAACGGAACCACCGATAAAGCTTTCTTT
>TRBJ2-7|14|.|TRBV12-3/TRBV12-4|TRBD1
CASSGTGGPYEQYF
TGTGCCAGCAGCGGGACAGGGGGTCCCTACGAGCAGTACTTC
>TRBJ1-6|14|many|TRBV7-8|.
CASSLGPYNSPLHF
TGTGCCAGCAGCTTAGGACCCTATAATTCACCCCTCCACTTT
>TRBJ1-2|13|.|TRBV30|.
CAWTLKGSHGYTF
TGTGCCTGGACTCTAAAGGGTTCGCATGGCTACACCTTC
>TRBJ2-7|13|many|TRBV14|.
CASSSCLVCGQYF
TGTGCCAGCAGCAGTTGCTTAGTTTGCGGGCAGTACTTC
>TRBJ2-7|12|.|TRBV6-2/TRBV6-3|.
CASSYPRGEQYF
TGTGCCAGCAGTTACCCCCGCGGCGAGCAGTACTTC
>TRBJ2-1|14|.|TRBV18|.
CASSPPTGFNEQFF
TGTGCCAGCTCACCACCGACGGGATTCAATGAGCAGTTCTTC
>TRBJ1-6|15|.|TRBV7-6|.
CASSPRPEGNSPLHF
TGTGCCAGCAGCCCCAGGCCAGAAGGGAATTCACCCCTCCACTTT
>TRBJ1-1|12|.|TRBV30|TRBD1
CAWMIRGTEAFF
TGTGCCTGGATGATCAGGGGGACTGAAGCTTTCTTT
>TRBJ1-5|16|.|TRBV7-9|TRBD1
CASSPGQGDSNQPQHF
TGTGCCAGCAGCCCGGGACAGGGGGATAGCAATCAGCCCCAGCATTTT
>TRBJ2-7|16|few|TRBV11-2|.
CASSPLPRGNLYEQYF
TGTGCCAGCAGCCCCCTCCCCCGCGGCAATTTGTACGAGCAGTACTTC
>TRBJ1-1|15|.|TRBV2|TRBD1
CAIIRQGETNTEAFF
TGTGCCATCATACGACAGGGGGAGACGAACACTGAAGCTTTCTTT
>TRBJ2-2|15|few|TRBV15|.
CATSRVEGGYGELFF
TGTGCCACCAGCAGAGTAGAAGGAGGTTACGGGGAGCTGTTTTTT
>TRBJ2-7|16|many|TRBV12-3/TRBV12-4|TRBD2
CASSLARLAGSYEQYF
TGTGCCAGCAGTTTAGCGCGACTAGCGGGGTCCTACGAGCAGTACTTC
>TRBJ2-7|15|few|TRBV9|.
CASSVGAGSSYEQYF
TGTGCCAGCAGCGTAGGGGCAGGTTCGTCCTACGAGCAGTACTTC